Following are 21 T cell receptor beta chains from one sample sequenced in a study of cytomegalovirus exposure and HLA in healthy donors. Amplification used 60 Vbeta primers and 13 Jbeta primers. Only in-frame clones appear in the TCRdb table, and some are missing; sequencing was by immunoSEQ multiplex PCR. The table includes some 180,000 clones, roughly 85% detected once. Sequenced: PBMCs. These receptors were taken from a man aged 30-40 years in good health and CMV-seropositive.

The CDR3 sequence is CASSVGDSVSSGNTIYF. CDR3 coding DNA: TGTGCCAGCAGCGTAGGGGACAGTGTCAGCTCTGGAAACACCATATATTTT. This sequence joins TRBV9 and TRBJ1-3; TRBD1 matches at 7 bases. The germline gives CDR1 SGDLS, CDR2 YYNGEE. The V gene end was trimmed by 0 bases and the J gene end by 0 bases; junction bases not matched to a gene: 6. The CDR3 totals 17 residues.

This clone was found a few times. The chain employs TRBV5-6 and TRBJ2-7, with D maybe TRBD2 (5 bases). CDR1 is SGHDT, CDR2 YYEEEE, per germline. The CDR3 runs to 13 residues. The ends were cut back, 0 bases at V and 6 bases at J, with 10 bases in the middle. CDR3 in DNA: TGTGCCAGCAGCTTGGTGTCGGGGAGCGAGCAGTACTTC. This encodes CASSLVSGSEQYF.

The chain employs TRBV4-3 and TRBJ2-2; D ambiguous. Germline V gene lookup returns CDR1 LGHNA and CDR2 YSLEER. Trimming shortened V by 3 bases and J by 2 bases, and 10 bases separated the two germline ends. The length of the CDR3 is 15 residues. The CDR3 loop reads CASSHRYLNTGELFF. The CDR3 DNA sequence: TGCGCCAGCAGCCACAGGTACCTTAACACCGGGGAGCTGTTTTTT.

This clone has a single count. This chain joins TRBV6-8 and TRBJ1-4; the match to TRBD1 covers 10 bases. CDR3 length: 17 residues. Germline assignment: CDR1 MNHGY and CDR2 SAAAGT. V gave up 5 bases and J gave up 2 bases; unmatched junction bases: 8. The CDR3: CASSPPGTGATNEKLFF. DNA of the CDR3: TGTGCCAGCAGTCCTCCAGGGACAGGGGCTACTAATGAAAAACTGTTTTTT.

This clone was observed a single time. The V and J genes are TRBV5-1 and TRBJ2-3; D unclear. The CDR3 is made up of 12 amino acids. V gave up 0 bases and J gave up 6 bases, with 5 bases separating them. Looked up from germline, CDR1 is SGHRS and CDR2 is YFSETQ. The CDR3 DNA is TGCGCCAGCAGCTTGGATCGGGATACGCAGTATTTT. Translated, it gives CASSLDRDTQYF.

The chain joins TRBV7-3 to TRBJ1-2; D might be TRBD1 (5 bases). CDR1 SGHTA and CDR2 FQGTGA come from the germline V gene. Trimming took off 2 bases at V and 13 bases at J, with 17 bases between the two ends. This CDR3 comprises 13 residues. CDR3 in DNA: TGTGCCAGCAGCTTAGGGAGGAGTAGGGGACTCACCTTC. Protein sequence: CASSLGRSRGLTF.

This clone was observed once. This chain joins TRBV7-9 and TRBJ1-3; 8 bases are a match to TRBD1. V lost 6 bases to trimming and J lost 0 bases; unmatched junction nucleotides: 7. This CDR3 is built from 16 residues. Per the germline V gene, CDR1 is SEHNR and CDR2 is FQNEAQ (reference sequence). CDR3 loop: CASRTQGGSSGNTIYF. In DNA, the CDR3 is TGTGCCAGCAGGACACAGGGGGGGTCCTCTGGAAACACCATATATTTT.

The rearrangement joins TRBV12-5 to TRBJ2-3, with 8 bases that match TRBD2. CDR1 and CDR2 (germline): LGHNT, FRNRAP. The CDR3 spans 16 residues. V lost 1 base to trimming and J lost 2 bases; unmatched junction nucleotides: 5. DNA for the CDR3: TGTGCTAGTGGTTTGGGGTTAGCGGGGCCCACAGATACGCAGTATTTT. Translation gives CASGLGLAGPTDTQYF.

The gene calls are TRBV27 and TRBJ2-1, with TRBD1 identical over 11 bases. The CDR3 length is 15 residues. The V gene end was trimmed by 5 bases and the J gene end by 7 bases; junction bases not matched to a gene: 7. Looked up from germline, CDR1 is MNHEY and CDR2 is SMNVEV (reference sequence). Here the CDR3 reads CASSTDRGRKNEQFF. CDR3 nucleotides: TGTGCCAGCAGTACGGACAGGGGGCGCAAAAATGAGCAGTTCTTC.

The chain is built from TRBV5-4 and TRBJ2-3, with a tentative D call TRBD1 (6 bases). V lost 1 base and J 3 bases, leaving 9 bases between the germline ends. Germline V CDR1 and CDR2: SGHNT, YYREEE (reference sequence). The CDR3 spans 14 residues. CDR3 coding DNA: TGTGCCAGCAGCTTGCAGGGGATGACAGATACGCAGTATTTT. Translating gives CASSLQGMTDTQYF.

This chain joins TRBV5-4 and TRBJ1-4; 9 positions match TRBD1. The CDR3 is made up of 14 amino acids. Germline V gene sequence: CDR1 SGHNT, CDR2 YYREEE (reference sequence). After removal of 2 bases from V and 5 bases from J, the junction contained 1 base not matched to a gene. In nucleotides, the CDR3 is TGTGCCAGCAGCTTAGGGACAGGGAATGAAAAACTGTTTTTT. It yields the protein CASSLGTGNEKLFF.

This sequence joins TRBV30 and TRBJ2-1; D unclear. This CDR3 is built from 14 residues. The ends were cut back, 0 bases at V and 0 bases at J, with 6 bases in the middle. CDR1 and CDR2 from the germline V gene are GTSNPN and SVGIG (reference sequence). As DNA, the CDR3 is TGTGCCTGGAGTGTACGCAGCTCCTACAATGAGCAGTTCTTC. It encodes CAWSVRSSYNEQFF. Drawing the rest from reference TRBV30 and TRBJ2-1, the complete variable domain is SQTIHQWPATLVQPVGSPLSLECTVEGTSNPNLYWYRQAAGRGLQLLFYSVGIGQISSEVPQNLSASRPQDRQFILSSKKLLLSDSGFYLCAWSVRSSYNEQFFGPGTRLTVL.

About this clone itself: Because the CDR3's place on the DNA is in doubt, the DNA is left out and the CDR3 is given as listed by TCRdb. The chain has TRBV5-8 and TRBJ2-7; the table's D call of TRBD1 was not tested on the DNA. The germline gives CDR1 SGHTS, CDR2 YDEGEE. The CDR3 contains 14 residues when both ends are counted. CDR3 in amino acids: CASSLVVGQGSRYF.

The chain joins TRBV5-4 to TRBJ2-3, with 7 positions matching TRBD2. V lost 1 base, J lost 5 bases, and 4 bases stayed unmatched. CDR1 and CDR2 (germline): SGHNT, YYREEE (reference sequence). The CDR3 sequence is 14 residues long. For the CDR3, the DNA is TGTGCCAGCAGCTTGCGACTAGCCCGAGATACGCAGTATTTT. It codes for CASSLRLARDTQYF.

V usage is TRBV11-3 and J usage is TRBJ1-2, with 8 bases lining up with TRBD1. The CDR3 has 15 residues. Germline loops: CDR1 SGHNT, CDR2 YENEEA. V lost 5 bases to trimming and J lost 4 bases; unmatched junction nucleotides: 9. CDR3 in amino acids: CASSPRQGISYGYTF. The CDR3 DNA reads as TGTGCCAGCAGCCCCAGACAGGGGATCAGCTATGGCTACACCTTC. Full variable domain (missing parts from reference TRBV11-3 and TRBJ1-2): EAGVVQSPRYKIIEKKQPVAFWCNPISGHNTLYWYLQNLGQGPELLIRYENEEAVDDSQLPKDRFSAERLKGVDSTLKIQPAELGDSAVYLCASSPRQGISYGYTFGSGTRLTVV.

The rearrangement links TRBV7-6 to TRBJ2-7; D assignment may be TRBD1 or TRBD2 (5 bases each). CDR1 is SGHVS, CDR2 FNYEAQ, per germline. With 5 bases removed from V and 0 bases from J, the gap between germline ends came to 5 bases. CDR3 size: 12 residues. The CDR3 loop is CASSGGSYEQYV. DNA of the CDR3: TGTGCCAGCAGCGGGGGCTCCTACGAGCAGTACGTC.

The rearrangement joins TRBV7-3 to TRBJ2-1; D unresolved. Germline CDR1 is SGHTA and CDR2 is FQGTGA. With 5 bases removed from V and 5 bases from J, the gap between germline ends came to 16 bases. The CDR3 is 15 amino acids. The CDR3 spells CASSPTSGSNNEQFF. CDR3 nucleotide sequence: TGTGCCAGCAGCCCTACTTCAGGCAGCAACAATGAGCAGTTCTTC.

This sequence joins TRBV27 and TRBJ2-2, with TRBD2 matching over 8 bases. J lost 5 bases, V lost 5 bases, and 7 bases had no gene match. The CDR3 sequence is 15 residues long. The germline CDR1 and CDR2 sequences are MNHEY and SMNVEV (reference sequence). The DNA for the CDR3 is TGTGCCAGCAGTATACAAGCGGGAGCGACCGGGGAGCTGTTTTTT. Its translation is CASSIQAGATGELFF.

The rearrangement links TRBV27 to TRBJ1-2, with TRBD1 identical over 8 bases. Germline-derived CDR1 and CDR2 are MNHEY and SMNVEV (reference sequence). This CDR3 is 15 amino acids long. The ends lost 5 bases at V and 5 bases at J; junction bases unmatched: 10. CDR3 nucleotide sequence: TGTGCCAGCAGTCCCATAGGACAGGGCGGGTATGGCTACACCTTC. Protein sequence: CASSPIGQGGYGYTF.

CDR3 sequence: CASSVADTGNTIYF. The CDR3 DNA follows: TGTGCCAGCAGCGTAGCCGACACTGGAAACACCATATATTTT. V gene TRBV9 combines with J gene TRBJ1-3, with D uncertain. This CDR3 has 14 residues. Per the germline V gene, CDR1 is SGDLS and CDR2 is YYNGEE. V shed 0 bases and J shed 2 bases, with 6 bases lying between them.

This chain connects TRBV4-2 to TRBJ2-5; 11 nucleotides line up with TRBD1. The germline gives CDR1 LGHNA, CDR2 YNFKEQ. This CDR3 is 16 amino acids long. Trimming at V came to 2 bases and at J to 2 bases, leaving 4 bases not matched to a gene. For the CDR3, the DNA is TGTGCCAGCAGCCAAACAGGGACAGGGGGGCAAGAGACCCAGTACTTC. It specifies CASSQTGTGGQETQYF.